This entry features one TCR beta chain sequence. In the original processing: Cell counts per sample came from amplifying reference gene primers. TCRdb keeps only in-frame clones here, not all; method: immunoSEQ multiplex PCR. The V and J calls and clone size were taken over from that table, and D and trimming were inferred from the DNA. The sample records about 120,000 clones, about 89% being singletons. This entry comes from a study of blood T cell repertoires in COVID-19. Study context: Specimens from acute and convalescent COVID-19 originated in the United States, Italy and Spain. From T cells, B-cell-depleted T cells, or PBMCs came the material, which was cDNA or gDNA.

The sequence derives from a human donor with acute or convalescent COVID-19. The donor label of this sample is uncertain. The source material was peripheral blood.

The CDR3 bases are TGCGCCAGCAGTGAGTCGACTGGGGAGACTTATTTAGTTTCTGGAAGCAATCAGCCCCAGCATTTT. Translation gives CASSESTGETYLVSGSNQPQHF. The chain combines TRBV10-1 with TRBJ1-5; D is unclear. The CDR3 has 22 residues. Deletions cut 0 bases from V and 1 base from J, with 28 bases between. Germline CDR1 WNHNN, CDR2 SYGVQD (reference sequence).